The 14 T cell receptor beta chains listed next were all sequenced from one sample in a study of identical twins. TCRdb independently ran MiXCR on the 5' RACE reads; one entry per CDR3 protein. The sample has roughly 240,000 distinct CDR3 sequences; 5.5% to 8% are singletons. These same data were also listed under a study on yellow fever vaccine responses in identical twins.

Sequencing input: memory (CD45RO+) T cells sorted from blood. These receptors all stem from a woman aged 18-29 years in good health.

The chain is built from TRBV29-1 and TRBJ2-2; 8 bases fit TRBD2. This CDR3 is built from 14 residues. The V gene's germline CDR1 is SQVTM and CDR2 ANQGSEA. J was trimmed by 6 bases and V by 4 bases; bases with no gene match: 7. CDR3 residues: CSVVGGRKPGELFF. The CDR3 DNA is TGCAGCGTTGTGGGCGGGAGGAAACCCGGGGAGCTGTTTTTT.

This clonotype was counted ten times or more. The CDR3 DNA is TGCGCCAGCAGCTTGGGACAGGGGGCGGAAGCTTTCTTT. It yields the protein CASSLGQGAEAFF. This chain connects TRBV5-1 to TRBJ1-1; 10 bases line up with TRBD1. J was trimmed by 8 bases and V by 0 bases; bases with no gene match: 1. Germline V CDR1 and CDR2: SGHRS, YFSETQ. The CDR3 runs to 13 residues.

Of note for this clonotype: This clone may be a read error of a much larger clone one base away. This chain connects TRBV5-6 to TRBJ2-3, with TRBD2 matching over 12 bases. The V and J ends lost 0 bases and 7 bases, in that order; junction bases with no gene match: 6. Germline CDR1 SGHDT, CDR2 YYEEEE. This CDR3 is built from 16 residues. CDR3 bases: TGTGCCAGCAGCTTGGGACTAGCGGGAGTTACATATACGCAGTATTTT. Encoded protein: CASSLGLAGVTYTQYF.

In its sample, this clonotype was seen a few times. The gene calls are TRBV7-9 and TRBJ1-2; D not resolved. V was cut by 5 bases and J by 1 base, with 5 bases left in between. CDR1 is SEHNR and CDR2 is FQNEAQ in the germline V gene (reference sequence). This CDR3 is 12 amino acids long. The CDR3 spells CASSDGNYGYTF. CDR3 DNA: TGTGCCAGCAGCGACGGTAACTATGGCTACACCTTC.

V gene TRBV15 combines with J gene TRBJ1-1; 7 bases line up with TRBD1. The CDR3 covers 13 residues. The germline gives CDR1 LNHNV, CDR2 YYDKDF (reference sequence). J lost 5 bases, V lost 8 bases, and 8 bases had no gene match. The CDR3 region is CATAKGAETEAFF. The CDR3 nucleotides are TGTGCCACCGCCAAGGGGGCAGAGACTGAAGCTTTCTTT.

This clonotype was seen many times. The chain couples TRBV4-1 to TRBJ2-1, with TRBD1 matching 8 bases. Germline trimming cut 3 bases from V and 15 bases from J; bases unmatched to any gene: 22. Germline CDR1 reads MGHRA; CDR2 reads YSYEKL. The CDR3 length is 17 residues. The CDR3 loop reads CASSQPFRGTGGPFRFF. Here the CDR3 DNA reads TGCGCCAGCAGCCAGCCCTTTCGGGGGACAGGAGGACCTTTTCGGTTCTTC.

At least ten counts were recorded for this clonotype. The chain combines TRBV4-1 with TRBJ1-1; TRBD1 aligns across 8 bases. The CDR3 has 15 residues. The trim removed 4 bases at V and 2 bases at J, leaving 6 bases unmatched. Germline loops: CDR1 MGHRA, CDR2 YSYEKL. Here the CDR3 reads CASSPGDRGNTEAFF. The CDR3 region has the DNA TGCGCCAGCAGCCCCGGCGACAGGGGAAACACTGAAGCTTTCTTT.

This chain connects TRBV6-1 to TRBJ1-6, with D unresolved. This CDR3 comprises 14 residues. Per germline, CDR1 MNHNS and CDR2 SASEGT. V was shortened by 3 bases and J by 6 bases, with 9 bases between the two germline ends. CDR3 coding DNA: TGTGCCAGCAGTGAGCGGGAGATTAATTCACCCCTCCACTTT. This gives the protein CASSEREINSPLHF.

The CDR3 bases are TGCGCCAGCAGCTTTGGGACAGGGGATATCAATGAGCAGTTCTTC. Its translation is CASSFGTGDINEQFF. The chain has TRBV5-1 and TRBJ2-1, with 10 bases that match TRBD1. Germline V lookup: CDR1 SGHRS, CDR2 YFSETQ. Unmatched junction bases numbered 5, after V lost 2 bases and J lost 6 bases. CDR3 size: 15 residues.

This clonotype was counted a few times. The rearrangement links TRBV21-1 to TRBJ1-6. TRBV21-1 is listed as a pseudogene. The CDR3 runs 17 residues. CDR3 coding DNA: TGTGCCAGCAGCAAAGTAGGGAGGGGAGGGAATGATTCACCCCTCCACTTT. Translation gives CASSKVGRGGNDSPLHF.

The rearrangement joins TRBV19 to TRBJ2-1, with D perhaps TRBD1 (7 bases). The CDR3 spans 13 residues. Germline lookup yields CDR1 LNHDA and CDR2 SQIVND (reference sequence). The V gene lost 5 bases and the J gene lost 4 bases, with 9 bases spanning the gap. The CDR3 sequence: CASSQGGYNEQFF. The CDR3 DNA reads TGTGCCAGTAGTCAGGGGGGATACAATGAGCAGTTCTTC. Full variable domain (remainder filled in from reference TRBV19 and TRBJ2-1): DGGITQSPKYLFRKEGQNVTLSCEQNLNHDAMYWYRQDPGQGLRLIYYSQIVNDFQKGDIAEGYSVSREKKESFPLTVTSAQKNPTAFYLCASSQGGYNEQFFGPGTRLTVL.

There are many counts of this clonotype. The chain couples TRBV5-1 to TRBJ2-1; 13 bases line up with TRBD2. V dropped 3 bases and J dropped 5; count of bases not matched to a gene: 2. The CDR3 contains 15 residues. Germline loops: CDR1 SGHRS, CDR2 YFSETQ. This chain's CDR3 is CASSSGLAGDNEQFF. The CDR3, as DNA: TGCGCCAGCAGCTCAGGACTAGCGGGGGACAATGAGCAGTTCTTC.

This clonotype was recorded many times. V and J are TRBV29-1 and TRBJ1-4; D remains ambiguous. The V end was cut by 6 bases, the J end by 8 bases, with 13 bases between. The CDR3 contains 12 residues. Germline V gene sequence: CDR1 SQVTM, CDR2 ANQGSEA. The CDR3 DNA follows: TGCAGCGTCCGGGAAAACGGGGAAAAACTGTTTTTT. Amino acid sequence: CSVRENGEKLFF. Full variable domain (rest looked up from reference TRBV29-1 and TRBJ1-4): SAVISQKPSRDICQRGTSLTIQCQVDSQVTMMFWYRQQPGQSLTLIATANQGSEATYESGFVIDKFPISRPNLTFSTLTVSNMSPEDSSIYLCSVRENGEKLFFGSGTQLSVL.

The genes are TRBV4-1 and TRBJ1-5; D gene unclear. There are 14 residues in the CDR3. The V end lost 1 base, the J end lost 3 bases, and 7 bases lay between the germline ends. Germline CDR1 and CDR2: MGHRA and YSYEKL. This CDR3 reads CASSQVGPNQPQHF. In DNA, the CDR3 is TGCGCCAGCAGCCAAGTCGGGCCCAATCAGCCCCAGCATTTT.